What follows are 13 T cell receptor beta chains derived from one specimen sequenced in a study of CD4 and CD8 cells across lung adenocarcinoma regions. TCRdb ran MiXCR on the PCR reads and lists one entry per CDR3 protein. The table lists some 18,000 distinct CDR3 sequences, about 50% of them singletons, with under 40% in the top ten. The material sequenced was CD8+ T cells from the margin of a lung tumor. The receptors stem from a male donor with lung adenocarcinoma. The CD4 and CD8 labels of this study may be unreliable.

This clonotype was counted ten times or more. The chain carries TRBV10-1 and TRBJ2-5, with TRBD2 matching 8 bases. With 6 bases clipped from V and 13 bases from J, the junction kept 19 bases outside the gene matches. The CDR3 is made up of 15 amino acids. Germline V lookup: CDR1 WNHNN, CDR2 SYGVQD (reference sequence). CDR3 loop: CASSHYTSGGRNRYF. In nucleotides, the CDR3 is TGCGCCAGCAGCCATTACACTAGCGGAGGTCGGAACAGGTACTTC.

The chain combines TRBV6-1 with TRBJ2-1; either TRBD1 or TRBD2 may fit D (5 bases each). The DNA end is a closer match to TRBJ2-7, so the J assignment may be wrong. The CDR3 contains 15 residues. Germline CDR1 reads MNHNS; CDR2 reads SASEGT. The CDR3 nucleotides read TGTGCCAGCATACAGGACTTGTCCCCTTACTACGAGCAGTACTTC. Translation: CASIQDLSPYYEQYF.

In the case of this clonotype: As the CDR3 is not closed by the conserved phenylalanine or tryptophan, this likely results from a read error. It is unclear where the CDR3 begins or ends on the DNA, so no DNA is shown, and the CDR3 is as TCRdb lists it. This chain connects TRBV10-2 to TRBJ2-5. Germline V lookup: CDR1 WSHSY, CDR2 SAAADI. The length of the CDR3 is 11 amino acids, counting both ends. The CDR3 region is CASSRQASQYS.

The chain is built from TRBV12-3 or TRBV12-4 and TRBJ2-7; tentative D call: TRBD2 (5 bases). V shed 4 bases and J shed 7 bases, with 8 bases lying between them. The CDR3 covers 11 residues. CDR3 in DNA: TGTGCCAGCAGTTGGACTGGGGAGCAGTACTTC. Translating gives CASSWTGEQYF.

The chain uses TRBV14 and TRBJ2-1; D is uncertain. There are 14 residues in the CDR3. The germline V gene encodes CDR1 SGHDN and CDR2 FVKESK. Trimming took off 2 bases at V and 8 bases at J, with 13 bases between the two ends. CDR3 bases: TGTGCCAGCAGCCAACATTTAGGGATCCATGAGCAGTTCTTC. Translating gives CASSQHLGIHEQFF. Using reference TRBV14 and TRBJ2-1 for the parts outside the CDR3, the full variable domain is EAGVTQFPSHSVIEKGQTVTLRCDPISGHDNLYWYRRVMGKEIKFLLHFVKESKQDESGMPNNRFLAERTGGTYSTLKVQPAELEDSGVYFCASSQHLGIHEQFFGPGTRLTVL.

The rearrangement links TRBV19 to TRBJ2-3; D is unclear. V was pared by 5 bases and J by 3 bases, with 15 bases between. The CDR3 length is 15 residues. CDR1 and CDR2 from the germline V gene are LNHDA and SQIVND (reference sequence). CDR3 residues: CASSPDAATTDTQYF. DNA for the CDR3: TGTGCCAGTAGTCCGGACGCGGCTACAACAGATACGCAGTATTTT. Variable domain in full (rest from reference TRBV19 and TRBJ2-3): DGGITQSPKYLFRKEGQNVTLSCEQNLNHDAMYWYRQDPGQGLRLIYYSQIVNDFQKGDIAEGYSVSREKKESFPLTVTSAQKNPTAFYLCASSPDAATTDTQYFGPGTRLTVL.

On this clonotype: This could be a read error, since a much larger clone is one nucleotide away. V usage is TRBV7-2 and J usage is TRBJ2-3, with 14 bases that match TRBD2. The last part of the DNA fits TRBJ2-7 better; the J call may be wrong. The CDR3 extends over 18 amino acids. Germline assignment: CDR1 SGHTA and CDR2 FQGNSA. Written as DNA, the CDR3 is TGTGCCAGAATAAAGGGACTAGCGGGAGTTAGCTCCTACAATGAGCAGTACTTC. This sequence encodes CARIKGLAGVSSYNEQYF.

The chain carries TRBV6-4 and TRBJ2-1, with TRBD1 identical over 9 bases. CDR1 and CDR2 from the germline V gene are MRHNA and SNTAGT. The CDR3 covers 16 residues. The trim removed 0 bases at V and 4 bases at J, leaving 4 bases unmatched. CDR3 sequence (DNA): TGTGCCAGCAGTGACTCCCCGGGACAGGGTTACAATGAGCAGTTCTTC. Encoded protein: CASSDSPGQGYNEQFF.

This clonotype was detected only a few times. V gene TRBV5-1 combines with J gene TRBJ2-3; D unresolved. The V gene lost 0 bases and the J gene lost 5 bases, with 10 bases spanning the gap. The CDR3 loop spans 14 amino acids. The germline gives CDR1 SGHRS, CDR2 YFSETQ. CDR3: CASSLAQAKDTQYF. As DNA, the CDR3 is TGCGCCAGCAGCTTGGCCCAAGCGAAAGATACGCAGTATTTT.

The V call is TRBV12-3 or TRBV12-4, the J call TRBJ2-1; no firm D call. V gave up 4 bases and J gave up 8 bases, with 18 bases separating them. This CDR3 has 15 residues. The CDR3 bases are TGTGCCAGCAGTTCCTCATCCTCCTACAAGGATGAGCAGTTCTTC. Amino acids: CASSSSSSYKDEQFF.

The V and J genes are TRBV27 and TRBJ2-1; D unresolved. The closer fit of TRBJ2-7 to the DNA end suggests the J call may be wrong. The CDR3 runs 13 residues. Germline V gene sequence: CDR1 MNHEY, CDR2 SMNVEV (reference sequence). The CDR3 is CASSLSWRYEQYF. Written as DNA, the CDR3 is TGTGCCAGCAGTTTATCCTGGCGTTACGAGCAGTACTTC.

In regard to this clonotype: No DNA is shown, since the ends of the CDR3 on it are uncertain; the CDR3 is the one TCRdb lists. The chain has TRBV6-1 and TRBJ2-4; no check of the table's D call, TRBD1, against the DNA was made. From germline, CDR1 is MNHNS and CDR2 SASEGT. The CDR3 has 14 residues if both end residues are counted. CDR3: CASWGLGSTDIQYF.

The rearrangement joins TRBV10-3 to TRBJ2-1, with a weak D call TRBD2 (6 bases). Trimming shortened V by 2 bases and J by 6 bases, and 17 bases separated the two germline ends. The CDR3 loop spans 16 amino acids. CDR1 and CDR2 from the germline V gene are ENHRY and SYGVKD. The CDR3 coding sequence is TGTGCCATCAGTGAGCCGGGACTGCAGGGTGGCAATGAGCAGTTCTTC. It specifies CAISEPGLQGGNEQFF.